This record concerns one TCR beta chain sequence. Losses at the gene ends were 3 bases for V and 7 bases for J; bases not matched to a gene: 8. CDR1 is SGHTA and CDR2 is FQGNSA in the germline V gene. The CDR3 loop spans 15 amino acids. In the original analysis: Amplification of reference gene primers provided the estimated nucleated cell counts. Here immunoSEQ multiplex PCR was the method, and the copy in TCRdb shows in-frame clones only, minus some. V, J and clone size were drawn from that table, and D and trimming were deduced from the DNA. The sample shows tens of thousands of clones, 75% to 90% of them seen only once. The sample belongs to a study of blood T cell repertoires in COVID-19. Study-wide background: Sites across the United States, Italy and Spain contributed samples from acute and convalescent COVID-19. The analysed material was cDNA or gDNA that came from T cells, B-cell-depleted T cells, or PBMCs.

This sequence joins TRBV7-2 and TRBJ2-5; TRBD2 aligns across 10 bases. Sequencing input: peripheral blood. This TCR derives from a human donor in a cohort sampled during active COVID-19. The donor label of this sample is uncertain. The CDR3 sequence is CASSLQAGGQATQYF. The CDR3 nucleotides read TGTGCCAGCAGCTTGCAAGCGGGGGGGCAGGCGACCCAGTACTTC.